In its sample, the clone carrying this T cell receptor (beta chain) was seen many times. There were TCR beta CDR3 regions amplified from RNA transcripts. TCR CDR3 regions were first amplified by RT-PCR with HTBI primers. TCRdb fed the multiplex PCR reads into MiXCR, producing one record per CDR3 protein. The sample records around 600,000 distinct CDR3 sequences, approximately 15% being singletons. These data originate in a study of T cells in Graves' hyperthyroidism and ophthalmopathy. Study as a whole: Peripheral blood was obtained at initial diagnosis, preceding any treatment.

Germline trimming cut 0 bases from V and 8 bases from J; bases unmatched to any gene: 2. The CDR3 contains 14 residues. CDR1 and CDR2 (germline): SGHRS, YFSETQ. Sequencing was performed on blood. The chain is built from TRBV5-1 and TRBJ2-3, with 11 bases lining up with TRBD2. This receptor was identified in a middle-aged woman with Graves' ophthalmopathy. This CDR3 is CASSLEGTSGTQYF. CDR3 sequence (DNA): TGCGCCAGCAGCTTGGAGGGGACTAGCGGTACGCAGTATTTT.